This TCR beta chain derives from a study of cytomegalovirus exposure and HLA in healthy donors. Background on the study: In an early release, HLA-typed donors contributed some 80 million unique TCR sequences. Findings and caveats of the study: With high specificity and sensitivity, the classifier reportedly diagnosed cytomegalovirus status. One variant, a missense change in DCLRE1C, was linked in a later analysis to TCR beta V- and J-gene trimming. More than 15,000 TCR beta sequences were associated with HLA alleles at 0.05 false discovery rate in a later analysis.

The PCR had 60 Vbeta and 13 Jbeta primers. Assay: immunoSEQ multiplex PCR; the TCRdb copy retains only in-frame clones and omits some. The sample records about 200,000 clones, over 60% being singletons. The trim removed 3 bases at V and 4 bases at J, leaving 5 bases unmatched. The length of the CDR3 is 15 residues. Germline-derived CDR1 and CDR2 are LNHDA and SQIVND (reference sequence). As to this clone: What it binds is unknown.

Source material: PBMCs. The gene calls are TRBV19 and TRBJ2-7, with 11 bases lining up with TRBD2. This clonotype was sampled from a woman younger than 45 in good health and CMV-seropositive. CDR3 protein: CASSMGTSGVYEQYF. Written as DNA, the CDR3 is TGTGCCAGTAGTATGGGGACTAGCGGCGTATACGAGCAGTACTTC.